This T cell receptor beta chain comes out of a study of identical twins. In germline, CDR1 is ENHRY, CDR2 SYGVKD. The CDR3 has 14 amino acids. V was pared by 5 bases and J by 1 base, with 8 bases between. One entry per CDR3 protein, called by TCRdb with MiXCR from the 5' RACE reads. Among around 230,000 distinct CDR3 sequences, less than 9.5% were seen once, and the ten largest hold 5% to 6%. V is TRBV10-3 and J is TRBJ2-2; unclear D gene. This TCR was recovered from a woman aged 18-29 years in good health. Sequencing was performed on memory (CD45RO+) T cells sorted from blood. CDR3 DNA sequence: TGTGCCATCAGTTTGGCGGAGAACACCGGGGAGCTGTTTTTT. This encodes CAISLAENTGELFF.